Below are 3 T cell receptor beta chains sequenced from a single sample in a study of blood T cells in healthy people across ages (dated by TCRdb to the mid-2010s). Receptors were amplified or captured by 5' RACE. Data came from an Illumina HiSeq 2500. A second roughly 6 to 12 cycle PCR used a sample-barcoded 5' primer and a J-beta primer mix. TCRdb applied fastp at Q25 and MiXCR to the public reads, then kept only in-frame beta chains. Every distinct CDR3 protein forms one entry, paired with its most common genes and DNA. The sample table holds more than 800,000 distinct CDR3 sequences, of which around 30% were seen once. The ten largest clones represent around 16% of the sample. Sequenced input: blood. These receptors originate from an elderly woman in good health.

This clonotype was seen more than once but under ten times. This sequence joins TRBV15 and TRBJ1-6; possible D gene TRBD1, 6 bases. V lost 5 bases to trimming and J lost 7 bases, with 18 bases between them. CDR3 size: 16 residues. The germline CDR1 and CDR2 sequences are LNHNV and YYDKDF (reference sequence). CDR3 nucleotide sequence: TGTGCCACCAGCGGGTTGGCCGGGACACAGAATTCACCCCTCCACTTT. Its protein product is CATSGLAGTQNSPLHF. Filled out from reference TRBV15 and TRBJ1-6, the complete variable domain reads DAMVIQNPRYQVTQFGKPVTLSCSQTLNHNVMYWYQQKSSQAPKLLFHYYDKDFNNEADTPDNFQSRRPNTSFCFLDIRSPGLGDTAMYLCATSGLAGTQNSPLHFGNGTRLTVT.

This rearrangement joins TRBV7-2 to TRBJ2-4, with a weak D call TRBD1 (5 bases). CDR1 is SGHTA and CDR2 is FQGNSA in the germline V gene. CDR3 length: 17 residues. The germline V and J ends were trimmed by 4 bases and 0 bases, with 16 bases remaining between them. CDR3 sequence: CASSWGRDNLAKNIQYF. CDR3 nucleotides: TGTGCCAGCAGCTGGGGCCGCGACAACTTAGCCAAAAACATTCAGTACTTC.

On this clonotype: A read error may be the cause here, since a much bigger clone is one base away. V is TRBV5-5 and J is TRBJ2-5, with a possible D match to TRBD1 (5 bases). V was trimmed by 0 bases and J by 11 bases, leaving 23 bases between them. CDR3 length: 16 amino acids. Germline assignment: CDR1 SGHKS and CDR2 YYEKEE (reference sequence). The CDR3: CASSLDRPIFPNEQYF. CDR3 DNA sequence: TGTGCCAGCAGCTTGGACAGGCCAATTTTCCCTAATGAGCAGTACTTC.